What follows describes a single TCR beta chain. The antigen is not known. The data originate from a study of cytomegalovirus exposure and HLA in healthy donors. Notes on the study in general: According to reports, the classifier identified cytomegalovirus status with high specificity and sensitivity.

Samples came from healthy bone marrow donors. 60 Vbeta and 13 Jbeta primers were used in PCR. Sequencing used immunoSEQ multiplex PCR; TCRdb keeps in-frame clones, though not all of them. The sample holds approximately 100,000 clones, around three quarters seen once. The specimen sequenced was PBMCs. The TCR sequence derives from a human donor in good health.

The CDR3 is CASGLVRVGVFPGNTIYF. CDR3 bases: TGTGCTAGTGGTTTGGTAAGGGTAGGGGTCTTTCCTGGAAACACCATATATTTT. The chain couples TRBV12-5 to TRBJ1-3, with D perhaps matching TRBD1 (5 bases). The CDR3 spans 18 residues. From germline, CDR1 is LGHNT and CDR2 FRNRAP. Trimming took 0 bases from V and 2 from J, leaving 17 bases between them. The variable domain in full, completed from reference TRBV12-5 and TRBJ1-3, reads DARVTQTPRHKVTEMGQEVTMRCQPILGHNTVFWYRQTMMQGLELLAYFRNRAPLDDSGMPKDRFSAEMPDATLATLKIQPSEPRDSAVYFCASGLVRVGVFPGNTIYFGEGSWLTVV.